A selection of T cell receptor beta chains follows, all from one sample in a study of blood T cell repertoires in COVID-19. Sequencing used immunoSEQ multiplex PCR; TCRdb keeps in-frame clones, though not all of them. The sample carries roughly 200,000 clones, less than 85% recorded once. Sequencing used peripheral blood. Receptors originate from a man in his fifties or sixties who had recovered from COVID-19. The CDR3 runs from the conserved cysteine through the conserved F or W. D genes are given only for firm matches. Where a row states a size, it is once, few, many or the class of an expanded clone; other rows omit it.

v_gene	d_gene	j_gene	abundance	CDR3nt	CDR3aa
TRBV5-1	TRBD1	TRBJ2-4	once	TGCGCCAGCAGCTTCCGTCCGGGACAGGGTCGGATCCTTCCCCAAAACATTCAGTACTTC	CASSFRPGQGRILPQNIQYF
TRBV28	NA	TRBJ1-4	NA	TGTGCCAGCAGGAGGGGCGGGGCAACTAATGAAAAACTGTTTTTT	CASRRGGATNEKLFF
TRBV29-1	TRBD1	TRBJ1-1	NA	TGCAGCGTTGGGGGACAGGCTCTCCCTGAAGCTTTCTTT	CSVGGQALPEAFF
TRBV6-2/TRBV6-3	TRBD2	TRBJ2-5	NA	TGTGCCAGCAGTTACTCTATTGGACTAGCGGGAGGGCCGGGGGAGACCCAGTACTTC	CASSYSIGLAGGPGETQYF
TRBV19	NA	TRBJ2-6	once	TGTGCCAGTAGTGTCTTTCAGTCATCTGGGGCCAACGTCCTGACTTTC	CASSVFQSSGANVLTF
TRBV27	TRBD1	TRBJ2-7	NA	TGTGCCAGCAGTTTATCTCCGGGACAGGGGTCCTACGAGCAGTACTTC	CASSLSPGQGSYEQYF
TRBV6-5	NA	TRBJ2-4	NA	TGTGCCAGCAAGGTTACAGGTGGAAACATTCAGTACTTC	CASKVTGGNIQYF
TRBV28	TRBD1	TRBJ1-5	NA	TGTGCCAGCAGTTTAGGACAGGGGAGTCATCAGCCCCAGCATTTT	CASSLGQGSHQPQHF
TRBV28	NA	TRBJ2-1	NA	TGTGCCAGCAGCCCGCCCGGTGGTGAGCAGTTCTTC	CASSPPGGEQFF
TRBV4-1	TRBD2	TRBJ2-7	few	TGCGCCAGCAGCCAAGTGGGGCGCGGGAGCCACGAGCAGTACTTC	CASSQVGRGSHEQYF
TRBV24-1	TRBD2	TRBJ2-1	NA	TGTGCCACCAGTGAAATGACTAGCGGGGCCTACAATGAGCAGTTCTTC	CATSEMTSGAYNEQFF
TRBV2	NA	TRBJ2-3	NA	TGTGCCAGCAGTGCATCAGGGGGGATCACAGATACGCAGTATTTT	CASSASGGITDTQYF
TRBV14	TRBD1	TRBJ1-2	NA	TGTGCCAGCAGCTGGGACAGAGATGGCTACACCTTC	CASSWDRDGYTF
TRBV18	NA	TRBJ1-1	NA	TGTGCCAGCTCGGAAACAGCGAACACTGAAGCTTTCTTT	CASSETANTEAFF
TRBV19	TRBD2	TRBJ2-3	NA	TGTGCCAGTAGTAGACTAGCGGGAACCCCCTCTAGCACAGATACGCAGTATTTT	CASSRLAGTPSSTDTQYF
TRBV6-5	TRBD1	TRBJ1-2	NA	TGTGCCAGCAGTTCAGACAGGGGGGTACCGAGTTTTGGCTACACCTTC	CASSSDRGVPSFGYTF